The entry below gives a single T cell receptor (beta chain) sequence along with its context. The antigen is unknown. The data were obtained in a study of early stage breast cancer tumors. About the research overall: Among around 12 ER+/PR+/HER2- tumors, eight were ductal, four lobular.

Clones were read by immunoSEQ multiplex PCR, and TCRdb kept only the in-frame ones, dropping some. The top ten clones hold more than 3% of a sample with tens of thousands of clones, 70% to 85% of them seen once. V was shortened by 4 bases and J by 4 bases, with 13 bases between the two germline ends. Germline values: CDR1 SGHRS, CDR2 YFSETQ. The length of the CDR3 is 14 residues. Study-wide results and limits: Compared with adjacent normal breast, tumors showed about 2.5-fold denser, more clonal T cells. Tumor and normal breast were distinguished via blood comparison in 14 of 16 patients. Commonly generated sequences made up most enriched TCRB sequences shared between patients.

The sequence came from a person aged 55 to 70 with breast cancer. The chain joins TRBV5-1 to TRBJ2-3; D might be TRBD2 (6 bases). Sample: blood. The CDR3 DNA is TGCGCCAGCAGCCCGGGCGGGATGTCAGATACGCAGTATTTT. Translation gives CASSPGGMSDTQYF.